Presented here are 23 T cell receptor beta chains from one specimen sequenced in a study of T cell repertoires in cytomegalovirus infection. MiXCR, run by TCRdb on the reads, gives a single entry per CDR3 protein. This sample has around 310,000 distinct CDR3 sequences; about a sixth occur once, and the top ten carry about 12%. What was sequenced was PBMCs. These receptors all stem from a human donor in good health (CMV status not recorded). Some clones in this sample may be carry-over from other donors' samples.

CDR3 region: CASSQSPAAIFPYEQYF. As DNA, the CDR3 is TGTGCCAGCAGCCAAAGCCCGGCAGCCATTTTCCCCTACGAGCAGTACTTC. The gene calls are TRBV3-1 and TRBJ2-7, with D unclear. The CDR3 contains 17 residues. Germline values: CDR1 LGHDT, CDR2 YNNKEL (reference sequence). Trimming left V 2 bases short and J 2 bases short, with 19 bases between.

This clonotype was observed at least ten times. J is TRBJ2-1 and V is TRBV12-3 or TRBV12-4; D gene ambiguous. V was clipped by 8 bases and J by 6 bases, with 17 bases between them. The CDR3 contains 14 residues. CDR3 DNA sequence: TGTGCCAGCGTAACCCGAGGAGCGCTCAATGAGCAGTTCTTC. Translated, it gives CASVTRGALNEQFF.

This chain joins TRBV7-2 and TRBJ2-3; 12 nucleotides match TRBD2. V was pared by 1 base and J by 2 bases, with 10 bases of the junction left unmatched. From germline, CDR1 is SGHTA and CDR2 FQGNSA. The CDR3 extends over 19 amino acids. The CDR3 here is CASSLGGSRTSGITDTQYF. DNA of the CDR3: TGTGCCAGCAGCTTAGGGGGGTCCCGGACTAGCGGGATCACAGATACGCAGTATTTT. Combining the CDR3 with reference TRBV7-2 and TRBJ2-3 gives the whole variable domain GAGVSQSPSNKVTEKGKDVELRCDPISGHTALYWYRQSLGQGLEFLIYFQGNSAPDKSGLPSDRFSAERTGGSVSTLTIQRTQQEDSAVYLCASSLGGSRTSGITDTQYFGPGTRLTVL.

This clonotype occurred a few times. This chain joins TRBV20-1 and TRBJ2-3; TRBD2 agrees at 13 bases. Unmatched junction bases numbered 9, after V lost 3 bases and J lost 0 bases. Germline loops: CDR1 DFQATT, CDR2 SNEGSKA (reference sequence). This CDR3 spans 18 amino acids. Written as DNA, the CDR3 is TGCAGTGCTAGGGTACCGGGACTAGCGGGGAAGAGCACAGATACGCAGTATTTT. It yields the protein CSARVPGLAGKSTDTQYF.

The V call is TRBV6-6, the J call TRBJ1-1, with a tentative D call TRBD1 (6 bases). The CDR3 loop spans 16 amino acids. V was pared by 2 bases and J by 2 bases, with 15 bases between. CDR1 and CDR2 (germline): MNHNY, SVGAGI (reference sequence). The CDR3 reads CASSYAFGGQNTEAFF. The CDR3 coding sequence is TGTGCCAGCAGTTACGCCTTCGGGGGACAAAACACTGAAGCTTTCTTT.

V and J are TRBV28 and TRBJ2-7, with D maybe TRBD2 (6 bases). The germline CDR1 and CDR2 sequences are MDHEN and SYDVKM. The CDR3 spans 11 residues. The ends were cut back, 8 bases at V and 3 bases at J, with 8 bases in the middle. CDR3 nucleotide sequence: TGTGCCAGCTCGGGGGTCTACGAGCAGTACTTC. This gives the protein CASSGVYEQYF.

This chain connects TRBV12-3 or TRBV12-4 to TRBJ1-1; D is unresolved. This CDR3 region has 13 residues. Trimming stripped 3 bases from V and 10 bases from J, with 15 bases between. The CDR3, as DNA: TGTGCCAGCAGTTTTTTATTGCGAGGATCAGCTTTCTTT. Its translation is CASSFLLRGSAFF.

This clonotype was picked up a small number of times. This chain links TRBV9 with TRBJ2-2; possibly TRBD1 or TRBD2 for D (5 bases each). V was pared by 4 bases and J by 5 bases, with 12 bases between. The CDR3 has 14 residues. The V gene's germline CDR1 is SGDLS and CDR2 YYNGEE. The DNA for the CDR3 is TGTGCCAGCAGCTTGGGGGACCGGACCGGGGAGCTGTTTTTT. Residues: CASSLGDRTGELFF.

V gene TRBV10-3 combines with J gene TRBJ1-6, with D possibly TRBD1 on 6 matching bases. This CDR3 region has 14 residues. Germline CDR1 ENHRY, CDR2 SYGVKD. The ends were cut back, 6 bases at V and 6 bases at J, with 12 bases in the middle. The CDR3 DNA is TGTGCCATCAGCCAGGACAGAATTAATTCACCCCTCCACTTT. Translation gives CAISQDRINSPLHF.

This clonotype was seen more than once but under ten times. The chain is built from TRBV4-3 and TRBJ1-4; 11 nucleotides align to TRBD1. The V gene's germline CDR1 is LGHNA and CDR2 YSLEER. Losses at the gene ends were 5 bases for V and 8 bases for J; bases not matched to a gene: 10. This CDR3 region has 16 residues. The CDR3, as DNA: TGCGCCAGCAGCGCCCGGACAGGGGGCAAAACGGAAAAACTGTTTTTT. This gives the protein CASSARTGGKTEKLFF.

This clonotype was found many times. The V call is TRBV7-2, the J call TRBJ2-7, with D hard to call. Germline-derived CDR1 and CDR2 are SGHTA and FQGNSA. The CDR3 totals 14 residues. The germline V and J ends were trimmed by 1 base and 5 bases, with 12 bases remaining between them. The CDR3 is CASSLGGSADEQYF. The CDR3 DNA sequence: TGTGCCAGCAGCTTAGGGGGATCGGCTGACGAGCAGTACTTC.

The chain has TRBV5-4 and TRBJ2-1, with TRBD2 identical over 9 bases. The CDR3 covers 16 residues. Germline CDR1 is SGHNT and CDR2 is YYREEE (reference sequence). V gave up 0 bases and J gave up 4 bases; unmatched junction bases: 5. CDR3 nucleotides: TGTGCCAGCAGCTTGGCCGCGCGGGGGGGATACAATGAGCAGTTCTTC. It specifies CASSLAARGGYNEQFF.

This clonotype was observed many times. The chain is built from TRBV28 and TRBJ2-4, with unresolved D. Germline lookup yields CDR1 MDHEN and CDR2 SYDVKM. Trimming cost V 2 bases and J 9 bases, with 11 bases left between them. The CDR3 runs to 13 residues. CDR3 protein: CASSLPTPVIQYF. The DNA for the CDR3 is TGTGCCAGCAGTTTACCGACCCCCGTCATTCAGTACTTC.

CDR3 in DNA: TGTGCCAGCAGTTTTCGCATCACGGGGGCATCAGTTACGCAGTATTTT. Protein: CASSFRITGASVTQYF. The genes are TRBV12-3 or TRBV12-4 and TRBJ2-3, with D perhaps assigned TRBD1 or TRBD2 (6 bases each). The CDR3 totals 16 residues. Trimming removed 3 bases from V and 8 bases from J, with 21 bases in between.

This clonotype came up many times. J is TRBJ1-1 and V is TRBV28, with D possibly being TRBD1 (5 bases). Deletions cut 1 base from V and 0 bases from J, with 15 bases between. CDR1 and CDR2 from the germline V gene are MDHEN and SYDVKM. CDR3 length: 17 amino acids. The CDR3: CASSLFPTGIMNTEAFF. The CDR3, as DNA: TGTGCCAGCAGTTTATTCCCCACAGGAATCATGAACACTGAAGCTTTCTTT.

This clonotype showed up many times. The chain couples TRBV5-5 to TRBJ2-2; D might be TRBD2 (5 bases). The CDR3 spans 16 residues. Trimming cost V 0 bases and J 0 bases, with 9 bases left between them. From germline, CDR1 is SGHKS and CDR2 YYEKEE (reference sequence). CDR3 in DNA: TGTGCCAGCAGCTTGGAAGGGAGAGCGAACACCGGGGAGCTGTTTTTT. Its translation is CASSLEGRANTGELFF. Based on the CDR3 plus reference TRBV5-5 and TRBJ2-2, the full variable domain is DAGVTQSPTHLIKTRGQQVTLRCSPISGHKSVSWYQQVLGQGPQFIFQYYEKEERGRGNFPDRFSARQFPNYSSELNVNALLLGDSALYLCASSLEGRANTGELFFGEGSRLTVL.

This clonotype was found many times. V gene TRBV7-3 combines with J gene TRBJ1-1; 7 bases fit TRBD1. V gave up 5 bases and J gave up 5 bases; unmatched junction bases: 11. This CDR3 spans 15 amino acids. Germline assignment: CDR1 SGHTA and CDR2 FQGTGA. CDR3 in amino acids: CASSPVGGGGTEAFF. Here the CDR3 DNA reads TGTGCCAGCAGCCCGGTCGGAGGGGGCGGAACTGAAGCTTTCTTT.

The chain links TRBV5-6 to TRBJ2-7; no clear D gene. CDR1 and CDR2 from the germline V gene are SGHDT and YYEEEE. This CDR3 spans 15 amino acids. V dropped 0 bases and J dropped 3 bases, with 13 bases sitting between them. CDR3 sequence (DNA): TGTGCCAGCAGCTTGGGCGGAAACTTGGGCTACGAGCAGTACTTC. Its protein product is CASSLGGNLGYEQYF.

The table lists this clonotype with a few counts. This rearrangement joins TRBV6-2 or TRBV6-3 to TRBJ2-7; possibly TRBD1 for D (5 bases). Germline CDR1 and CDR2: MNHEY and SVGEGT. CDR3 length: 13 amino acids. Deletions cut 4 bases from V and 4 bases from J, with 11 bases between. This CDR3 reads CASSSQVFYEQYF. The CDR3 nucleotides are TGTGCCAGCAGTTCACAGGTTTTTTACGAGCAGTACTTC.

V usage is TRBV5-1 and J usage is TRBJ1-1, with D hard to call. This CDR3 comprises 15 residues. Germline V CDR1 and CDR2: SGHRS, YFSETQ. The V and J ends lost 0 bases and 0 bases respectively, with 9 bases between them. The CDR3, as DNA: TGCGCCAGCAGCTTGGCAATAGGGATGAACACTGAAGCTTTCTTT. Translation: CASSLAIGMNTEAFF.

This clonotype was detected ten times or more. The chain joins TRBV7-8 to TRBJ1-1; D possibly corresponds to TRBD1 (5 bases). The ends were cut back, 3 bases at V and 0 bases at J, with 14 bases in the middle. Looked up from germline, CDR1 is SGHVS and CDR2 is FQNEAQ. This CDR3 has 16 residues. The CDR3 DNA reads TGTGCCAGCAGCTTGACCGGGACGGGACTGAACACTGAAGCTTTCTTT. It is translated as CASSLTGTGLNTEAFF.

This clonotype was recorded a few times. Here the CDR3 DNA reads TGTGCCAGCAGCCCTCGCTGGGCGCGTACTAATGAAAAACTGTTTTTT. It specifies CASSPRWARTNEKLFF. This chain links TRBV7-8 with TRBJ1-4; no definite D call. The CDR3 loop spans 16 amino acids. Germline V gene data show CDR1 as SGHVS and CDR2 as FQNEAQ. Trimming took 5 bases from V and 2 from J, leaving 15 bases between them.

The rearrangement joins TRBV12-3 or TRBV12-4 to TRBJ1-5; weak D call: TRBD1 (5 bases). Trimming took off 5 bases at V and 3 bases at J, with 8 bases between the two ends. This CDR3 has 13 residues. This chain's CDR3 is CASSRQLNQPQHF. The CDR3 nucleotides are TGTGCCAGCAGTAGACAGCTCAATCAGCCCCAGCATTTT.